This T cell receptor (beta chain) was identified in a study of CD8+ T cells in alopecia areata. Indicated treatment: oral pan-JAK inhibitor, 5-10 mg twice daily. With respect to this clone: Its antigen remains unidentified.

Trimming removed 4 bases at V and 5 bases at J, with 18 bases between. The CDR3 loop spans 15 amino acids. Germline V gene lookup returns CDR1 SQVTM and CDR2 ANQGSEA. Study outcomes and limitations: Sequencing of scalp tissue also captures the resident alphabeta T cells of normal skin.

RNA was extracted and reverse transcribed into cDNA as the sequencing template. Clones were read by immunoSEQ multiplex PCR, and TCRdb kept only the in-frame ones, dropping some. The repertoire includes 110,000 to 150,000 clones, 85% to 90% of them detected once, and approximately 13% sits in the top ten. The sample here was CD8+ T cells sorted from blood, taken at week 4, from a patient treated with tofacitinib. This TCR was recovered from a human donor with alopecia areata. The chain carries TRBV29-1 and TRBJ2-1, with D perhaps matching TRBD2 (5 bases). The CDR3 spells CSVASPQYGDNEQFF. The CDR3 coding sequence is TGCAGCGTTGCTAGCCCACAGTACGGGGACAATGAGCAGTTCTTC.